The clone carrying this TCR beta chain came up a few times. What it binds is unknown. The record originates from a study of CD8 T cells in ankylosing spondylitis. Making use of molecular barcodes, quantitative 5'-RACE generated TCR beta libraries. MiXCR, run by TCRdb on the 5' RACE reads, gives a single entry per CDR3 protein. The data contain 750,000 to 850,000 distinct CDR3 sequences, 12% of them singletons. Regarding the study as a whole: Earlier reports found some motif variants in synovial fluid and blood in reactive arthritis. Reportedly, matched ankylosing spondylitis synovial fluid was significantly enriched for disease-linked clones. Several highly homologous variants formed a TCR beta motif that appeared characteristic of ankylosing spondylitis blood.

The material sequenced was blood, either unsorted or a sorted T cell fraction (not recorded which). The clonotype was recovered from a male donor with ankylosing spondylitis.

The CDR3 loop is CASSLPGTLSYEQYF. CDR3 bases: TGTGCCAGCAGCTTGCCCGGGACACTCTCCTACGAGCAGTACTTC. The genes are TRBV11-1 and TRBJ2-7; possible D gene TRBD1, 6 bases. Germline V CDR1 and CDR2: SGHAT, FQDESV (reference sequence). The V end was cut by 3 bases, the J end by 0 bases, with 12 bases between. The CDR3 runs 15 residues.